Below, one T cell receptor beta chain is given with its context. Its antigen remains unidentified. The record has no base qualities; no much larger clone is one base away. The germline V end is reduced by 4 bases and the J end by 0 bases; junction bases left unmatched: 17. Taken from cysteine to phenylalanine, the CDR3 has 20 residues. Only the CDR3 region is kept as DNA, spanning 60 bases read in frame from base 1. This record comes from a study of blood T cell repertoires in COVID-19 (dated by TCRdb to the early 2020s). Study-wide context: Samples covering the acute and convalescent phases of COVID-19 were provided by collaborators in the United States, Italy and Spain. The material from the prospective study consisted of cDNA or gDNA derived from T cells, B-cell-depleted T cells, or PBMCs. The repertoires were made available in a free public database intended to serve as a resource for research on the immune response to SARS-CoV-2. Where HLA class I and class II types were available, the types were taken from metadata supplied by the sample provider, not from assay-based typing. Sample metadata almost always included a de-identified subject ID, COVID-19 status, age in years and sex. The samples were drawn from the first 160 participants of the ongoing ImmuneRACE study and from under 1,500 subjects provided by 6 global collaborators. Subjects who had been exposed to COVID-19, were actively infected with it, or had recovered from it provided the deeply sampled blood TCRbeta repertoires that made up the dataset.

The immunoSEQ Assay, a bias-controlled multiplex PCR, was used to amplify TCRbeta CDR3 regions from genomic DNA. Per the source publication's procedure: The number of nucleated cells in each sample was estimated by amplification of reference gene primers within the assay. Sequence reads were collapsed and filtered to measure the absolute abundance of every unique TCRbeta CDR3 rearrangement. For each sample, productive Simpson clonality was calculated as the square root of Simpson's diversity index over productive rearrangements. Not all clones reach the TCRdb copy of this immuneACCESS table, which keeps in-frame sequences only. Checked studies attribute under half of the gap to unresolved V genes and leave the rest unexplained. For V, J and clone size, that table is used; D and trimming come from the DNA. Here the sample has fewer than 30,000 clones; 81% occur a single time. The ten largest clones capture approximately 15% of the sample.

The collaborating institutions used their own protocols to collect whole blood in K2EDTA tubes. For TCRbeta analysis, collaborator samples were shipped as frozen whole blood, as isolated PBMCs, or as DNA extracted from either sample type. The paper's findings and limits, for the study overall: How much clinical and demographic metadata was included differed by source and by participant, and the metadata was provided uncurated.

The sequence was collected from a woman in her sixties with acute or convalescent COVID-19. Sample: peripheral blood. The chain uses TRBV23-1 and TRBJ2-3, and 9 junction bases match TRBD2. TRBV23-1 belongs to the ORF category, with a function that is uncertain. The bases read TGCGCCAGCAGTCCTCGAACCACAGCGGGGGGTCGTGCTAGCACAGATACGCAGTATTTT. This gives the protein CASSPRTTAGGRASTDTQYF.